The clone carrying this T cell receptor beta chain has a single count. This sample was included in a study of shared clonotypes between healthy human individuals. Study in general: A donor's plate count was three for CD4 naive and three for CD4 memory; CD8 naive had two and CD8 memory one.

The repertoire was sequenced with immunoSEQ multiplex PCR; TCRdb's copy has only in-frame clones and lacks some. The repertoire holds approximately 700,000 clones, around 73% seen once, with around 2% in the top ten. The CDR3 has 15 residues. V gave up 2 bases and J gave up 5 bases, with 16 bases separating them. The germline V gene encodes CDR1 SGHRS and CDR2 YFSETQ. Sequencing input: memory CD4+ T cells sorted from blood. Subset given: CD45RA-negative fraction. This sequence was found in a woman aged 30 to 39 in good health. J is TRBJ2-5 and V is TRBV5-1; D might be TRBD1 (5 bases). CDR3 region: CASSLWGADRETQYF. CDR3 DNA sequence: TGCGCCAGCAGCTTATGGGGCGCGGACCGGGAGACCCAGTACTTC. The full variable domain, completed using reference TRBV5-1 and TRBJ2-5, is KAGVTQTPRYLIKTRGQQVTLSCSPISGHRSVSWYQQTPGQGLQFLFEYFSETQRNKGNFPGRFSGRQFSNSRSEMNVSTLELGDSALYLCASSLWGADRETQYFGPGTRLLVL.